This TCR beta chain was found in a study of siplizumab effects on memory and regulatory T cells. The CDR3 spans 12 residues. Trimming stripped 5 bases from V and 3 bases from J, with 8 bases between. Germline V gives CDR1 LGHNA, CDR2 YNFKEQ. Study-level findings and limits: Unstimulated naive T cells seemed to show more diversity than memory cells did, and they also seemed to be among the major contributors to the alloresponse. Alloreactive sequences traceable to unstimulated CD4+ memory cells declined significantly under siplizumab.

In regard to this clone: Its specificity is not known.

Sequencing was performed with immunoSEQ multiplex PCR; in TCRdb, only in-frame clones are kept and a portion is missing. The data hold about 1,200 clones, with around 74% observed a single time. The source is a human donor in good health. Sequencing was done on a sample of TEMRA CD8+ T cells sorted from blood. Subset reported: unstimulated CD8+ CD45RA+ effector memory T cells. V and J are TRBV4-2 and TRBJ2-7; no reliable D call. The CDR3 region has the DNA TGTGCCAGCAGCTTAGTGTTCTACGAGCAGTACTTC. Translated, it gives CASSLVFYEQYF.